This T cell receptor beta chain stems from a study of T cell repertoires in cytomegalovirus infection. J gave up 12 bases and V 8 bases, and 14 bases lay outside the gene matches. The CDR3 is made up of 15 amino acids. Per germline, CDR1 SEHNR and CDR2 FQNEAQ (reference sequence). TCRdb itself ran the reads through MiXCR, one entry per CDR3 protein. This repertoire shows hundreds of thousands of distinct CDR3 sequences, 20% to 25% found once; its top ten account for approximately 8.2%. The source of this sequence is a human donor in good health (CMV status not recorded). Some clones in this sample may be carry-over from other donors' samples. Sequencing was done on a sample of CD8+ T cells from PBMCs. The J gene is TRBJ2-1, the V gene TRBV7-9, with 12 positions matching TRBD2. The CDR3 spells CASDPLAGGHGGQFF. The CDR3 coding sequence is TGTGCCAGCGACCCTCTAGCGGGGGGGCATGGAGGGCAGTTCTTC.